The present TCR beta chain was sequenced within a study of T-cell reconstitution after alpha-beta-depleted transplantation in children. Whole-study results and caveats: Diversity of TCRbeta at day 60 was high in some patients, arising from surviving recipient T cells and thymic progenitors. Expanded clones from the graft, numbering several hundred, reportedly supplied alpha-beta T cells about two months after transplant. One year after transplant, T-cell counts and diversity came mostly from newly produced T cells.

CDR1 and CDR2 from the germline V gene are SGHTA and FQGNSA. The CDR3 consists of 15 residues. The V segment lost 6 bases and the J segment 1 base; nucleotides outside the gene matches: 9. This clonotype was counted many times. Its target is unknown. Preparation of the TCRbeta library was carried out with unique molecular identifiers. One entry per CDR3 protein results from TCRdb running MiXCR on the PCR reads. This sample carries about 300,000 distinct CDR3 sequences, roughly 9.1% of them seen once, and the ten largest clones take just under 7.5%. Sequences were derived from PBMCs, sampled before TCRalphabeta/CD19-depleted stem cell transplant. This sequence joins TRBV7-2 and TRBJ2-7; 7 bases are a match to TRBD1. This TCR came from a boy younger than two with acute myeloid leukemia, due to receive a stem cell transplant. The CDR3 here is CASSFPGTASYEQYF. The CDR3 DNA reads TGTGCCAGCAGTTTCCCCGGGACAGCTTCCTACGAGCAGTACTTC.